This entry lists 27 T cell receptor beta chains sequenced from one sample in a study of blood T cell repertoires in COVID-19. The table came from immunoSEQ multiplex PCR; TCRdb's copy has only in-frame clones and leaves some out. The data contain about 140,000 clones, about nine tenths of them singletons. Sequencing was carried out using peripheral blood. The receptors come from a man between 45 and 60 years old with active or convalescent COVID-19.

The chain joins TRBV24-1 to TRBJ2-1; a weak D match, TRBD1 (6 bases). From germline, CDR1 is KGHDR and CDR2 SFDVKD. The CDR3 is 15 residues long. The germline V and J ends were trimmed by 2 bases and 3 bases, with 10 bases remaining between them. In DNA form, the CDR3 reads TGTGCCACCAGTGATTCGAGGACAGTCTACAATGAGCAGTTCTTC. It translates to CATSDSRTVYNEQFF.

This rearrangement joins TRBV19 to TRBJ2-1; a possible D gene is TRBD1 (6 bases). Trimming removed 4 bases from V and 2 bases from J, with 12 bases in between. The CDR3 is 15 amino acids. The germline V gene encodes CDR1 LNHDA and CDR2 SQIVND (reference sequence). In DNA form, the CDR3 reads TGTGCCAGTAGTAAATGGACAGAGACCTACAATGAGCAGTTCTTC. This gives the protein CASSKWTETYNEQFF. The full variable domain, with the rest looked up from reference TRBV19 and TRBJ2-1, is DGGITQSPKYLFRKEGQNVTLSCEQNLNHDAMYWYRQDPGQGLRLIYYSQIVNDFQKGDIAEGYSVSREKKESFPLTVTSAQKNPTAFYLCASSKWTETYNEQFFGPGTRLTVL.

This chain uses TRBV11-2 with TRBJ1-3; D ambiguous. Germline V lookup: CDR1 SGHAT, CDR2 FQNNGV. Trimming cost V 5 bases and J 4 bases, with 15 bases left between them. The CDR3 covers 15 residues. The CDR3 nucleotides are TGTGCCAGCAGCCCCGGACGGAGGACGGGAAACACCATATATTTT. It specifies CASSPGRRTGNTIYF. The full variable domain, rest sourced from reference TRBV11-2 and TRBJ1-3, is EAGVAQSPRYKIIEKRQSVAFWCNPISGHATLYWYQQILGQGPKLLIQFQNNGVVDDSQLPKDRFSAERLKGVDSTLKIQPAKLEDSAVYLCASSPGRRTGNTIYFGEGSWLTVV.

This clone was detected a few times. The genes are TRBV7-3 and TRBJ1-1, with D tentatively TRBD1 (5 bases). V gave up 7 bases and J gave up 1 base, with 10 bases separating them. The CDR3 covers 13 residues. CDR1 is SGHTA and CDR2 is FQGTGA in the germline V gene. Here the CDR3 reads CASKGQPNTEAFF. The CDR3 DNA is TGTGCCAGCAAGGGGCAACCGAACACTGAAGCTTTCTTT.

The rearrangement links TRBV6-6 to TRBJ1-1; D gene uncertain. Germline CDR1 reads MNHNY; CDR2 reads SVGAGI (reference sequence). The V gene lost 6 bases and the J gene lost 3 bases, with 14 bases spanning the gap. This CDR3 contains 14 residues. CDR3 nucleotide sequence: TGTGCCAGCAGAGGCCTTGACAAGGACACTGAAGCTTTCTTT. Translation gives CASRGLDKDTEAFF.

The chain carries TRBV11-1 and TRBJ1-1; D is unclear. The CDR3 has 15 amino acids. Germline V gene sequence: CDR1 SGHAT, CDR2 FQDESV (reference sequence). The germline V and J ends were trimmed by 5 bases and 0 bases, with 13 bases remaining between them. DNA of the CDR3: TGTGCCAGCAGCGCAGCTCGGGTCATGAACACTGAAGCTTTCTTT. This translates into CASSAARVMNTEAFF.

V is TRBV5-4 and J is TRBJ2-7, with 7 bases identical to TRBD2. This CDR3 has 15 amino acids. Unmatched junction bases numbered 13, after V lost 5 bases and J lost 5 bases. CDR1 and CDR2 from the germline V gene are SGHNT and YYREEE (reference sequence). The CDR3 region is CASSSRGSGFNEQYF. The CDR3 nucleotides read TGTGCCAGCAGTTCCCGGGGTAGCGGGTTCAACGAGCAGTACTTC.

This chain uses TRBV3-1 (or the pseudogene TRBV3-2) with TRBJ1-2, with a tentative D call TRBD1 (5 bases). The germline V gene encodes CDR1 LGHDT and CDR2 YNNKEL (reference sequence). The CDR3 covers 14 residues. V gave up 1 base and J gave up 7 bases, with 13 bases separating them. CDR3 sequence: CASSQGGFGGGYTF. CDR3 sequence (DNA): TGTGCCAGCAGCCAAGGGGGGTTCGGGGGTGGCTACACCTTC.

The V call is TRBV3-1 (or the pseudogene TRBV3-2), the J call TRBJ2-7; D remains ambiguous. This CDR3 has 14 amino acids. V lost 2 bases and J lost 6, with 14 bases in between. Germline V gene lookup returns CDR1 LGHDT and CDR2 YNNKEL (reference sequence). CDR3 residues: CASSQFSRPSEQYF. CDR3 coding DNA: TGTGCCAGCAGCCAATTCTCCAGGCCCTCCGAGCAGTACTTC.

The rearrangement joins TRBV10-3 to TRBJ1-2; 7 bases fit TRBD1. The CDR3 is made up of 15 amino acids. Germline-derived CDR1 and CDR2 are ENHRY and SYGVKD. V dropped 6 bases and J dropped 4; count of bases not matched to a gene: 11. The CDR3 DNA is TGTGCCATCAGGGGGGACAGCGGTAAGGTCTATGGCTACACCTTC. Protein sequence: CAIRGDSGKVYGYTF.

This clone was found once. V gene TRBV2 combines with J gene TRBJ1-2, with TRBD1 identical over 9 bases. Looked up from germline, CDR1 is SNHLY and CDR2 is FYNNEI. CDR3 length equals 15 residues. V lost 3 bases, J lost 5 bases, and 7 bases stayed unmatched. CDR3 sequence (DNA): TGTGCCAGCAGTGAGGGGACAGGGACGGGGTATGGCTACACCTTC. As protein: CASSEGTGTGYGYTF.

The V call is TRBV28, the J call TRBJ1-6, with a possible D match to TRBD1 (5 bases). From germline, CDR1 is MDHEN and CDR2 SYDVKM. Trimming removed 6 bases from V and 0 bases from J, with 15 bases in between. The CDR3 extends over 17 amino acids. The chain's CDR3 is CASSSLQESSYNSPLHF. For the CDR3, the DNA is TGTGCCAGCAGCTCCCTACAGGAGAGCTCCTATAATTCACCCCTCCACTTT.

The chain recombines TRBV19 with TRBJ2-2, with TRBD1 matching 9 bases. From germline, CDR1 is LNHDA and CDR2 SQIVND (reference sequence). J gave up 1 base and V 4 bases, and 16 bases lay outside the gene matches. This CDR3 spans 20 amino acids. The CDR3 DNA sequence: TGTGCCAGTAGTAATAATTTGGGACAGGGCCACACGAGGAACACCGGGGAGCTGTTTTTT. Amino acids: CASSNNLGQGHTRNTGELFF.

The J gene is TRBJ2-7, the V gene TRBV6-4; 10 bases line up with TRBD2. V dropped 4 bases and J dropped 3; count of bases not matched to a gene: 9. The CDR3 is 16 residues long. Germline V gene data show CDR1 as MRHNA and CDR2 as SNTAGT. The CDR3 nucleotides are TGTGCCAGCAGTGTGCCTTTCACTAGCGGGAACTACGAGCAGTACTTC. Its protein product is CASSVPFTSGNYEQYF.

In regard to this clone: This specimen includes other DNA sequences encoding the same CDR3. The V gene is TRBV10-3, the J gene TRBJ1-2, with TRBD1 matching 8 bases. Looked up from germline, CDR1 is ENHRY and CDR2 is SYGVKD. The CDR3 has 14 residues. V lost 6 bases, J lost 3 bases, and 6 bases stayed unmatched. The CDR3 sequence: CAISLGQGDYGYTF. The CDR3 nucleotides read TGTGCCATCAGCCTAGGACAGGGTGACTATGGCTACACCTTC.

The gene calls are TRBV16 and TRBJ2-3, with 9 positions matching TRBD2. CDR3 length: 16 residues. Trimming cost V 0 bases and J 1 base; bases outside gene matches: 2. Germline V lookup: CDR1 KGHSY, CDR2 FQNENV. CDR3 nucleotide sequence: TGTGCCAGCAGCCAATCGTGGACTAGCGGCACAGATACGCAGTATTTT. Translating gives CASSQSWTSGTDTQYF.

The chain links TRBV20-1 to TRBJ2-2; 7 nucleotides match TRBD2. Per germline, CDR1 DFQATT and CDR2 SNEGSKA (reference sequence). J was trimmed by 6 bases and V by 3 bases; bases with no gene match: 7. The CDR3 is made up of 14 amino acids. The CDR3, as DNA: TGCAGTGCTAGTGGCGGGAGTGGCCCCGGGGAGCTGTTTTTT. This encodes CSASGGSGPGELFF.

The chain combines TRBV2 with TRBJ1-1, with D hard to call. Deletions cut 0 bases from V and 1 base from J, with 15 bases between. CDR1 SNHLY and CDR2 FYNNEI come from the germline V gene. This CDR3 has 17 amino acids. CDR3 DNA sequence: TGTGCCAGCAGTGAAGCGAGGCAGCTTATGGCGAACACTGAAGCTTTCTTT. Encoded protein: CASSEARQLMANTEAFF.

As concerns this clone: Other DNA sequences in the sample encode the same CDR3. This sequence joins TRBV7-8 and TRBJ2-1; 12 bases fit TRBD2. Trimming removed 4 bases from V and 10 bases from J; junction bases left unmatched: 5. The CDR3 spans 14 residues. Germline loops: CDR1 SGHVS, CDR2 FQNEAQ. CDR3 nucleotides: TGTGCCAGCAGCTCGACTAGCGGGAGACGGGAGCAGTTCTTC. Residues: CASSSTSGRREQFF.

This sequence joins TRBV24-1 and TRBJ1-4; 9 bases align to TRBD1. CDR3 length: 19 amino acids. Germline-derived CDR1 and CDR2 are KGHDR and SFDVKD. The V and J ends lost 9 bases and 7 bases, in that order; junction bases with no gene match: 23. The CDR3 sequence: CATVYHRDRERWLVEKLFF. In DNA, the CDR3 is TGTGCCACCGTTTATCACCGGGACAGGGAGAGGTGGTTGGTTGAAAAACTGTTTTTT.

The table lists this clone with a few counts. CDR3 in amino acids: CASSLPNSGGSTDTQYF. In DNA form, the CDR3 reads TGTGCCAGCAGCTTACCGAACAGCGGGGGCAGCACAGATACGCAGTATTTT. The J gene is TRBJ2-3, the V gene TRBV13; 8 bases align to TRBD2. The CDR3 spans 17 residues. CDR1 is PRHDT, CDR2 FYEKMQ, per germline (reference sequence). Trimming at V came to 2 bases and at J to 0 bases, leaving 7 bases not matched to a gene. Full variable domain (missing parts from reference TRBV13 and TRBJ2-3): AAGVIQSPRHLIKEKRETATLKCYPIPRHDTVYWYQQGPGQDPQFLISFYEKMQSDKGSIPDRFSAQQFSDYHSELNMSSLELGDSALYFCASSLPNSGGSTDTQYFGPGTRLTVL.

This chain connects TRBV11-2 to TRBJ2-5; 7 nucleotides line up with TRBD2. V shed 0 bases and J 5 bases; nucleotides not matched to a gene: 6. Germline CDR1 reads SGHAT; CDR2 reads FQNNGV. The CDR3 runs to 15 residues. The CDR3 DNA reads as TGTGCCAGCAGCTTAGAGGGACTAACCTCGGAGACCCAGTACTTC. It specifies CASSLEGLTSETQYF.

J is TRBJ1-6 and V is TRBV6-6; D perhaps matches TRBD1 (6 bases). The germline V gene has CDR1 MNHNY and CDR2 SVGAGI (reference sequence). The CDR3 has 21 residues. Trimming stripped 5 bases from V and 0 bases from J, with 26 bases between. CDR3 amino acids: CASSPLRTVVRGPSYNSPLHF. As DNA, the CDR3 is TGTGCCAGCAGTCCCCTTCGGACAGTGGTACGAGGGCCCTCCTATAATTCACCCCTCCACTTT.

The rearrangement joins TRBV25-1 to TRBJ2-7, with D tentatively TRBD2 (6 bases). V was pared by 4 bases and J by 0 bases, with 13 bases between. The CDR3 is made up of 15 amino acids. Germline CDR1 is MGHDK and CDR2 is SYGVNS. The CDR3 DNA sequence: TGTGCCAGCAGTGCGGATATCGGGGGCTCCTACGAGCAGTACTTC. Residues: CASSADIGGSYEQYF.

The chain has TRBV28 and TRBJ2-7; 7 bases line up with TRBD1. Trimming cost V 5 bases and J 0 bases; bases outside gene matches: 10. CDR1 is MDHEN and CDR2 is SYDVKM in the germline V gene. The CDR3 is 16 residues long. The CDR3 DNA reads as TGTGCCAGCAGTGGAGGACAGGTGGGGTCCTCCTACGAGCAGTACTTC. This gives the protein CASSGGQVGSSYEQYF. The variable domain in full, with the rest retrieved from reference TRBV28 and TRBJ2-7, is DVKVTQSSRYLVKRTGEKVFLECVQDMDHENMFWYRQDPGLGLRLIYFSYDVKMKEKGDIPEGYSVSREKKERFSLILESASTNQTSMYLCASSGGQVGSSYEQYFGPGTRLTVT.

In its sample, this clone was seen once. The rearrangement joins TRBV4-1 to TRBJ1-4; 7 positions match TRBD1. The CDR3 has 15 residues. Per germline, CDR1 MGHRA and CDR2 YSYEKL. V trimming: 2 bases; J trimming: 8 bases; junction bases outside the gene matches: 8. CDR3 DNA sequence: TGCGCCAGCAGCCAAAGGGGGCGGGTCGGCGAAAAACTGTTTTTT. Its protein product is CASSQRGRVGEKLFF.

The chain combines TRBV5-1 with TRBJ2-7, with 11 bases matching TRBD2. After removal of 0 bases from V and 7 bases from J, the junction contained 6 bases not matched to a gene. This CDR3 has 15 residues. Germline CDR1 SGHRS, CDR2 YFSETQ. The CDR3 region is CASSLELAGVGEQYF. The CDR3 DNA reads as TGCGCCAGCAGCTTGGAACTAGCGGGAGTGGGGGAGCAGTACTTC.